The rows below give T cell receptor beta chains drawn from one sample of a study of identical twins. Each CDR3 protein gets one entry after TCRdb re-called the 5' RACE reads with MiXCR. The table includes 600,000 to 800,000 distinct CDR3 sequences, approximately 22% detected once. In addition, the sample was reused for a study of T cells expressing NK-cell markers.

Sequencing was done on a sample of PBMCs. These receptors were collected from a woman aged 18 to 35 in good health. CDR3s include the opening cysteine and the closing phenylalanine or tryptophan. The D gene is left open where the match is weak. Clone size is given for some rows only: seen once, a few or many times, or a class if the clone is expanded.

j_call clone_size v_call cdr3_length d_call cdr3_aa cdr3_nt
TRBJ2-5 - TRBV12-5 15 - CASGPLRPRKETQYF TGTGCTAGTGGTCCCCTGCGGCCCCGTAAAGAGACCCAGTACTTC
TRBJ2-5 few TRBV5-6 14 TRBD1 CASSQGAQEETQYF TGTGCCAGCAGTCAGGGGGCTCAGGAGGAGACCCAGTACTTC
TRBJ2-7 - TRBV12-3/TRBV12-4 16 - CASSLRGRGSAREQYF TGTGCCAGCAGTTTAAGGGGCAGGGGATCCGCGCGGGAGCAGTACTTC
TRBJ1-1 few TRBV20-1 15 TRBD1 CSARTWDRVGTEAFF TGCAGTGCTAGGACCTGGGACAGGGTTGGCACTGAAGCTTTCTTT
TRBJ2-7 - TRBV3-1 19 TRBD2 CASSRRGLAGGGVDTEQYF TGTGCCAGCAGCCGCCGCGGACTAGCGGGAGGTGGAGTGGATACCGAGCAGTACTTC
TRBJ1-6 many TRBV11-2 15 - CASTHTGALNSPLHF TGTGCCAGCACCCACACGGGAGCCCTTAATTCACCCCTCCACTTT
TRBJ2-4 - TRBV12-5 15 TRBD1 CASGLDRQGDNIQYF TGTGCTAGTGGTTTGGATCGACAGGGGGACAACATTCAGTACTTC
TRBJ1-2 - TRBV12-3/TRBV12-4 14 - CASVAREQQGGYTF TGTGCCAGCGTAGCTCGGGAGCAGCAGGGTGGCTACACCTTC
TRBJ2-2 - TRBV29-1 14 - CSVVGRSNTGELFF TGCAGCGTTGTAGGCAGATCGAACACCGGGGAGCTGTTTTTT
TRBJ2-7 few TRBV20-1 16 - CSARAQLGHSYNEQYF TGCAGTGCTAGAGCACAGTTGGGGCACAGTTACAACGAGCAGTACTTC
TRBJ2-2 - TRBV5-1 14 - CASSLKQYTGELFF TGCGCCAGCAGCTTGAAACAGTACACCGGGGAGCTGTTTTTT
TRBJ1-4 - TRBV11-2 16 - CASSKETGTGNEKLFF TGTGCCAGCAGCAAGGAGACCGGGACGGGGAATGAAAAACTGTTTTTT
TRBJ2-7 many TRBV12-3/TRBV12-4 12 - CASIGLTYEQYF TGTGCCAGCATAGGCCTTACCTACGAGCAGTACTTC
TRBJ2-7 - TRBV30 13 - CAWSEGAPGLESF TGTGCCTGGAGTGAGGGGGCGCCGGGACTAGAAAGCTTC
TRBJ2-5 - TRBV3-1 17 TRBD2 CASSQKLGLAGLETQYF TGTGCCAGCAGCCAAAAACTCGGACTAGCGGGATTAGAGACCCAGTACTTC
TRBJ2-1 few TRBV20-1 14 TRBD2 CSASSSGDHNEQFF TGCAGTGCTAGCTCCAGCGGGGACCACAATGAGCAGTTCTTC
TRBJ2-5 - TRBV12-3/TRBV12-4 14 - CASSLTRDQETQYF TGTGCCAGCAGTCTGACCCGGGACCAAGAGACCCAGTACTTC
TRBJ2-3 - TRBV27 16 TRBD2 CASSLGAGGATDTQYF TGTGCCAGCAGTTTAGGGGCGGGGGGGGCCACAGATACGCAGTATTTT
TRBJ2-7 - TRBV10-1 16 - CASSDRKSGPVNEQYF TGCGCCAGCAGTGACCGGAAGTCGGGTCCGGTCAACGAGCAGTACTTC
TRBJ2-7 - TRBV29-1 16 - CSARARTGEVGYEQYF TGCAGCGCCCGGGCCCGGACGGGCGAAGTAGGCTACGAGCAGTACTTC
TRBJ2-1 few TRBV7-9 16 TRBD2 CASSPRVQREINEQFF TGTGCCAGCAGCCCGAGAGTCCAGCGGGAAATCAATGAGCAGTTCTTC
TRBJ1-2 few TRBV6-1 13 TRBD1 CASSDTGEDGYTF TGTGCCAGCAGCGACACAGGGGAGGACGGCTACACCTTC
TRBJ2-1 - TRBV12-3/TRBV12-4 15 - CASSPDRPSYNEQFF TGTGCCAGCAGTCCCGACAGGCCCAGTTACAATGAGCAGTTCTTC
TRBJ2-7 many TRBV6-1 16 TRBD1 CASIGTGGNFGYEQYF TGTGCCAGCATTGGGACAGGGGGTAACTTTGGCTACGAGCAGTACTTC
TRBJ2-3 few TRBV20-1 14 - CSQSGVGRTDTQYF TGCAGTCAGTCCGGAGTGGGTCGAACAGATACGCAGTATTTT
TRBJ2-2 - TRBV5-1 16 TRBD2 CASSLLTSGSAGELFF TGCGCCAGCAGCTTGTTAACTAGCGGGAGTGCCGGGGAGCTGTTTTTT
TRBJ1-1 - TRBV5-1 12 - CASSPDSVNAFF TGCGCCAGCAGCCCGGACAGTGTGAACGCTTTCTTT
TRBJ2-6 - TRBV7-8 17 - CASSLVGGPSGANVLTF TGTGCCAGCAGCTTAGTTGGAGGGCCTTCTGGGGCCAACGTCCTGACTTTC
TRBJ2-1 - TRBV19 15 - CASSIGPGLYNEQFF TGTGCCAGTAGTATTGGGCCGGGACTCTACAATGAGCAGTTCTTC
TRBJ2-5 - TRBV6-1 14 - CASSETRLQETQYF TGTGCCAGCAGTGAAACCCGGCTACAAGAGACCCAGTACTTC
TRBJ2-1 - TRBV12-3/TRBV12-4 15 TRBD1 CARKRARTGWNEQFF TGTGCCAGGAAGAGGGCTCGGACAGGATGGAATGAGCAGTTCTTC
TRBJ2-1 once TRBV4-2 15 - CASRLGLLRANEQFF TGTGCCAGCAGGCTCGGGCTTCTCAGGGCCAATGAGCAGTTCTTC
TRBJ1-1 - TRBV20-1 12 - CSARGAGTEAFF TGCAGTGCTAGAGGGGCCGGGACTGAAGCTTTCTTT
TRBJ2-7 many TRBV20-1 13 TRBD1 CSASTGGAYEQYF TGCAGTGCTAGCACAGGGGGAGCCTACGAGCAGTACTTC
TRBJ2-3 - TRBV9 14 - CASSSSSATDTQYF TGTGCCAGCAGCTCTAGCAGCGCCACAGATACGCAGTATTTT
TRBJ1-1 few TRBV4-1 14 - CASSQPIRNTEAFF TGCGCCAGCAGCCAACCAATTAGGAACACTGAAGCTTTCTTT